This passage covers 15 T cell receptor beta chains from one sample sequenced in a study of identical twins (dated by TCRdb to 2015 to 2016). The library was prepared using 5' RACE. Reads for this sample came from an Illumina HiSeq 2000. The public reads were reanalyzed by TCRdb: fastp trimming at Q25, MiXCR alignment, in-frame beta chains only. Merged by CDR3 protein, the rows form single entries marked with the most common genes and DNA. The table for this sample lists about 700,000 distinct CDR3 sequences; roughly 6% of them were counted only once. The ten most abundant clones make up 1.5% to 2% of the sample. Sequencing input: naive T cells sorted from blood. The label giving this sample's cell subset or site can be read as: cells isolated with a human naive T-cell isolation kit. These receptors were taken from a man between 18 and 29 years old in good health.

This clonotype was seen more than once but under ten times. Written as DNA, the CDR3 is TGTGCCAGCAGTAACGACAGTCCAACTAATGAAAAACTGTTTTTT. It encodes CASSNDSPTNEKLFF. The rearrangement joins TRBV6-5 to TRBJ1-4, with a tentative D call TRBD1 (5 bases). V lost 5 bases, J lost 0 bases, and 10 bases lay in between. Germline lookup yields CDR1 MNHEY and CDR2 SVGAGI. The CDR3 loop spans 15 amino acids.

This clonotype was picked up many times. V usage is TRBV5-8 and J usage is TRBJ2-2; 11 bases align to TRBD1. The CDR3 has 14 residues. From germline, CDR1 is SGHTS and CDR2 YDEGEE. J lost 6 bases, V lost 5 bases, and 3 bases had no gene match. The CDR3 protein is CASRRDRGSGELFF. The CDR3 region has the DNA TGTGCCAGCAGGCGGGACAGGGGGTCCGGGGAGCTGTTTTTT.

V and J are TRBV15 and TRBJ2-3; D may correspond to TRBD1 or TRBD2 (5 bases each). Germline V gene data show CDR1 as LNHNV and CDR2 as YYDKDF (reference sequence). The V gene lost 0 bases and the J gene lost 5 bases, with 12 bases spanning the gap. The CDR3 length is 15 residues. CDR3 in DNA: TGTGCCACCAGCAGAGATCTAGGGGACCGAGATACGCAGTATTTT. Protein product: CATSRDLGDRDTQYF.

This clonotype was found many times. This sequence joins TRBV12-3 or TRBV12-4 and TRBJ1-6; tentative D call: TRBD1 (5 bases). The length of the CDR3 is 14 residues. V was shortened by 3 bases and J by 7 bases, with 10 bases between the two germline ends. The CDR3 bases are TGTGCCAGCAGTTTCACAGGATCAAATTCACCCCTCCACTTT. Its translation is CASSFTGSNSPLHF.

This clonotype came up many times. The chain uses TRBV28 and TRBJ1-1, with unresolved D. This CDR3 is 11 amino acids long. V was cut by 4 bases and J by 7 bases, with 7 bases left in between. The germline CDR1 and CDR2 sequences are MDHEN and SYDVKM. The CDR3 coding sequence is TGTGCCAGCAGTTATAAGATTGAAGCTTTCTTT. Protein: CASSYKIEAFF.

This clonotype was counted at least ten times. This sequence joins TRBV7-2 and TRBJ2-1; D is ambiguous. From germline, CDR1 is SGHTA and CDR2 FQGNSA. This CDR3 is 15 amino acids long. Deletions cut 0 bases from V and 6 bases from J, with 12 bases between. The CDR3 nucleotides are TGTGCCAGCAGCTTAGCGCGAAGGTCTTTCAATGAGCAGTTCTTC. This sequence encodes CASSLARRSFNEQFF. The variable domain in full, with the rest retrieved from reference TRBV7-2 and TRBJ2-1, is GAGVSQSPSNKVTEKGKDVELRCDPISGHTALYWYRQSLGQGLEFLIYFQGNSAPDKSGLPSDRFSAERTGGSVSTLTIQRTQQEDSAVYLCASSLARRSFNEQFFGPGTRLTVL.

Many counts were recorded for this clonotype. The chain links TRBV29-1 to TRBJ2-1; 8 bases are shared with TRBD2. Germline V gene sequence: CDR1 SQVTM, CDR2 ANQGSEA. With 4 bases clipped from V and 6 bases from J, the junction kept 5 bases outside the gene matches. CDR3 length: 13 amino acids. In DNA, the CDR3 is TGCAGCGTTGCGGGACTAGACTTCAATGAGCAGTTCTTC. Its translation is CSVAGLDFNEQFF.

Regarding this clonotype: This may come from a read error, since a much larger clone is one base off. The chain combines TRBV9 with TRBJ2-7; D is ambiguous. The CDR3 is made up of 14 amino acids. V gave up 0 bases and J gave up 4 bases, with 11 bases separating them. CDR1 is SGDLS, CDR2 YYNGEE, per germline. CDR3 protein: CASSVGTDPYEQYF. For the CDR3, the DNA is TGTGCCAGCAGCGTAGGTACAGACCCGTACGAGCAGTACTTC.

About this clonotype itself: With a much larger clone just one base away, this may be a read error. The V and J genes are TRBV7-3 and TRBJ2-3; TRBD1 aligns across 9 bases. The CDR3 consists of 15 residues. Germline CDR1 SGHTA, CDR2 FQGTGA. The CDR3 loop is CSSSTWDRVTDTQYF. CDR3 DNA sequence: TGTTCCAGCAGCACTTGGGACAGGGTAACAGATACGCAGTATTTT.

The rearrangement uses TRBV20-1 and TRBJ2-7, with 12 nucleotides matching TRBD2. V trimming: 5 bases; J trimming: 2 bases; junction bases outside the gene matches: 7. Per the germline V gene, CDR1 is DFQATT and CDR2 is SNEGSKA (reference sequence). The CDR3 runs to 15 residues. The CDR3 DNA follows: TGCAGTGCTCGGCCTCTAGCGGGAGGGACCTACGAGCAGTACGTC. It encodes CSARPLAGGTYEQYV.

This clonotype was found many times. The V gene is TRBV29-1, the J gene TRBJ2-1, with D possibly TRBD2 on 6 matching bases. Germline V gene data show CDR1 as SQVTM and CDR2 as ANQGSEA. This CDR3 has 14 residues. Trimming left V 2 bases short and J 7 bases short, with 15 bases between. For the CDR3, the DNA is TGCAGCGTTGAACCTACGGGACTTCTTAATGAGCAGTTCTTC. Protein sequence: CSVEPTGLLNEQFF.

This clonotype appeared a few times. The chain carries TRBV6-2 or TRBV6-3 and TRBJ2-1; 12 bases fit TRBD1. Germline loops: CDR1 MNHEY, CDR2 SVGEGT. J lost 8 bases, V lost 4 bases, and 3 bases had no gene match. The CDR3 contains 14 residues. As DNA, the CDR3 is TGTGCCAGCAGTTGGGACAGGGGGCTCGATGAGCAGTTCTTC. Translated, it gives CASSWDRGLDEQFF.

This clonotype was counted only a few times. The chain carries TRBV12-3 or TRBV12-4 and TRBJ2-6, with TRBD1 identical over 7 bases. The trim removed 1 base at V and 4 bases at J, leaving 4 bases unmatched. This CDR3 spans 16 amino acids. This CDR3 reads CASSLETGPGANVLTF. DNA of the CDR3: TGTGCCAGCAGTTTAGAGACAGGGCCCGGGGCCAACGTCCTGACTTTC.

There are a few counts of this clonotype. V is TRBV6-5 and J is TRBJ1-2, with D possibly TRBD1 on 5 matching bases. The CDR3 spans 13 residues. Trimming stripped 7 bases from V and 4 bases from J, with 13 bases between. The germline V gene has CDR1 MNHEY and CDR2 SVGAGI. This CDR3 reads CASIFIGGYGYTF. The CDR3 nucleotides read TGTGCCAGCATTTTCATCGGGGGCTATGGCTACACCTTC.

The chain employs TRBV20-1 and TRBJ2-3, with 8 bases that match TRBD2. Germline-derived CDR1 and CDR2 are DFQATT and SNEGSKA (reference sequence). This CDR3 is 18 amino acids long. The ends lost 1 base at V and 4 bases at J; junction bases unmatched: 16. Written as DNA, the CDR3 is TGCAGTGCTAGAGTCGGCCTAGCGGGCCCCGAACGAGCAGATACGCAGTATTTT. Its protein is CSARVGLAGPERADTQYF.